What follows is one TCR beta chain and its context. Its antigen is not known. The source of the sample is a study of CD4 T cells in relation to SARS-CoV-2 and coronaviruses. Across the study: After less than 11 days of antigen culture, PBMC TCR beta CDR3s were sequenced. Findings and limits, study-wide: Samples before the pandemic and after infection were not matched within any donor. SARS-CoV-2-driven expansion was significantly weaker in crossreactive than monoreactive clones.

The unexposed donors gave CD4+ T cells in about 2010-2018, prior to COVID-19. CD4+ T cells were isolated from the cells after 10 days of culture. Each well had approximately 2 million PBMCs in around 5% human AB serum with IL-2. Clones were sequenced by immunoSEQ multiplex PCR, and TCRdb holds only the in-frame ones, with some missing. The table includes about 30,000 clones, approximately 75% detected once. Germline assignment: CDR1 SGHDT and CDR2 YYEEEE. J lost 5 bases, V lost 0 bases, and 8 bases had no gene match. The CDR3 loop spans 16 amino acids. The sequenced material came from CD4+ T cells from PBMCs, cultured in vitro. The rearrangement joins TRBV5-6 to TRBJ2-4; 7 nucleotides line up with TRBD2. This receptor was identified in a human donor in good health. CDR3: CASSLDGGGSQNIQYF. CDR3 nucleotides: TGTGCCAGCAGCTTGGATGGGGGGGGGAGCCAAAACATTCAGTACTTC.